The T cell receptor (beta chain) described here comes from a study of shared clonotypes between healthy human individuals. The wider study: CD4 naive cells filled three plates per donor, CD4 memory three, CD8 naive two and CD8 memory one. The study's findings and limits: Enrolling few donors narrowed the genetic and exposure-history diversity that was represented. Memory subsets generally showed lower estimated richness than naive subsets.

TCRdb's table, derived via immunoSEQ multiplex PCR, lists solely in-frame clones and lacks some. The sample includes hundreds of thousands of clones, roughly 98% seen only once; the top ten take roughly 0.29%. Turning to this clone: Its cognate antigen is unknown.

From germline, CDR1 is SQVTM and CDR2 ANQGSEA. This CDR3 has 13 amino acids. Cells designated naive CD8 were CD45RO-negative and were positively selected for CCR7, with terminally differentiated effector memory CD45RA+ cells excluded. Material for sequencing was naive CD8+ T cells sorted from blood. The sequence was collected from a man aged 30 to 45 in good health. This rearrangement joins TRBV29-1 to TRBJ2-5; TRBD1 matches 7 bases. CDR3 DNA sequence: TGCAGTGCCGGTACAGGGGCTTTGGAGACCCAGTACTTC. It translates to CSAGTGALETQYF.